This TCR beta chain was observed in a study of T cells in Graves' hyperthyroidism and ophthalmopathy. Note on this clonotype: Its matching antigen is unknown.

When ophthalmopathy did not progress within 18 months, Graves' hyperthyroidism was considered stable. Exclusion followed for patients with uncontrolled infection, other autoimmune disease, pregnancy or lactation. Study-wide results and limits: The blood repertoire included most of the expanded thyroid clonotypes above 0.001.

TCR beta CDR3 region amplification was performed from RNA transcripts. Researchers ran a first-round RT-PCR on the TCR CDR3 using the HTBI primer set. One entry per CDR3 protein results from TCRdb running MiXCR on the multiplex PCR reads. The sample includes over 500,000 distinct CDR3 sequences, around 13% of them seen just once. The specimen was blood. This receptor was obtained from a woman aged 40 to 50 with Graves' hyperthyroidism.

This CDR3 is CASSPPTSDAKNIQYF. CDR3 bases: TGTGCCAGCTCACCACCGACTAGCGACGCCAAAAACATTCAGTACTTC. The rearrangement links TRBV18 to TRBJ2-4; TRBD2 matches 8 bases. Germline assignment: CDR1 KGHSH and CDR2 LQKENI. There are 16 residues in the CDR3. J was trimmed by 1 base and V by 0 bases; bases with no gene match: 2.